Listed here are 7 T cell receptor beta chains from one sample, sequenced in a study of blood T cells in healthy people across ages. Through a sample-barcoded 5' primer and a J-beta primer mix, a second PCR was run for roughly 6 to 12 cycles. MiXCR, applied by TCRdb to the 5' RACE reads, yields one record per CDR3 protein. The sample contains 1,500,000 or so distinct CDR3 sequences, almost 60% of which appear only once. The sample taken for sequencing was blood. Every receptor here comes from a young man in good health.

J is TRBJ2-3 and V is TRBV5-1; D is unresolved. With 2 bases removed from V and 6 bases from J, the gap between germline ends came to 13 bases. The CDR3 extends over 14 amino acids. Germline CDR1 and CDR2: SGHRS and YFSETQ. CDR3 loop: CASSFSSGLDTQYF. The CDR3 nucleotides read TGCGCCAGCAGCTTTTCATCCGGGCTGGATACGCAGTATTTT. Full variable domain (outside the CDR3, taken from reference TRBV5-1 and TRBJ2-3): KAGVTQTPRYLIKTRGQQVTLSCSPISGHRSVSWYQQTPGQGLQFLFEYFSETQRNKGNFPGRFSGRQFSNSRSEMNVSTLELGDSALYLCASSFSSGLDTQYFGPGTRLTVL.

This clonotype showed up many times. In DNA, the CDR3 is TGTGCCAGCAGCGCCAGTCGGGAGACCCAGTACTTC. Its protein is CASSASRETQYF. V gene TRBV7-2 combines with J gene TRBJ2-5, with D hard to call. CDR3 length equals 12 residues. The germline V and J ends were trimmed by 5 bases and 5 bases, with 9 bases remaining between them. The germline V gene encodes CDR1 SGHTA and CDR2 FQGNSA.

The J gene is TRBJ1-1, the V gene TRBV25-1; D perhaps matches TRBD1 (5 bases). V shed 3 bases and J shed 3 bases, with 14 bases lying between them. CDR1 is MGHDK, CDR2 SYGVNS, per germline. The CDR3 is made up of 15 amino acids. The CDR3 protein is CASSDTRDSDTEAFF. CDR3 nucleotides: TGTGCCAGCAGTGACACCCGGGACTCCGACACTGAAGCTTTCTTT.

This chain connects TRBV29-1 to TRBJ2-1; the D is unclear. CDR1 SQVTM and CDR2 ANQGSEA come from the germline V gene. CDR3 size: 13 residues. Deletions cut 4 bases from V and 10 bases from J, with 17 bases between. The CDR3 region has the DNA TGCAGCGTTGTCCAGCCATTCTCCTACGAGCAGTTCTTC. Amino acid sequence: CSVVQPFSYEQFF.

V is TRBV5-1 and J is TRBJ2-7; either TRBD1 or TRBD2 may supply D (5 bases each). Per the germline V gene, CDR1 is SGHRS and CDR2 is YFSETQ. The V and J ends lost 6 bases and 3 bases respectively, with 16 bases between them. The CDR3 spans 14 residues. This CDR3 reads CASKKVGTGYEQYF. The CDR3 region has the DNA TGCGCCAGCAAAAAGGTCGGGACGGGCTACGAGCAGTACTTC.

J is TRBJ2-1 and V is TRBV20-1, with D unclear. V shed 4 bases and J shed 8 bases, with 15 bases lying between them. Germline CDR1 is DFQATT and CDR2 is SNEGSKA (reference sequence). The CDR3 runs to 13 residues. CDR3 region: CSAIWGIGDEQFF. The CDR3 DNA follows: TGCAGTGCTATTTGGGGAATTGGGGATGAGCAGTTCTTC.

The rearrangement uses TRBV6-1 and TRBJ2-3; D remains unclear. The CDR3 consists of 15 residues. Trimming shortened V by 3 bases and J by 3 bases, and 13 bases separated the two germline ends. Germline assignment: CDR1 MNHNS and CDR2 SASEGT. In nucleotides, the CDR3 is TGTGCCAGCAGTGAGGTGCCTAGTCCTACAGATACGCAGTATTTT. It is translated as CASSEVPSPTDTQYF.